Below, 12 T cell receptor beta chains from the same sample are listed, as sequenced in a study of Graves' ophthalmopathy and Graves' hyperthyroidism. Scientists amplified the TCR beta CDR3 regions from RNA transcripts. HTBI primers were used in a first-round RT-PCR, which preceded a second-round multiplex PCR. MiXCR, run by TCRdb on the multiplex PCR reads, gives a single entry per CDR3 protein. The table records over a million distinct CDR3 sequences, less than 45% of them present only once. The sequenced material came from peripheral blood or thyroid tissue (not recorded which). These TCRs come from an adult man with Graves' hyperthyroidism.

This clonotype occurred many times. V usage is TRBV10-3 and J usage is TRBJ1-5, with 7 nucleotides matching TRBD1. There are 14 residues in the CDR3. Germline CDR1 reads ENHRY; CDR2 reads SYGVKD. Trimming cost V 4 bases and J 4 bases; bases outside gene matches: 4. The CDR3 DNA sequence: TGTGCCATCAGTGGAGACAGGGATAATCAGCCCCAGCATTTT. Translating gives CAISGDRDNQPQHF.

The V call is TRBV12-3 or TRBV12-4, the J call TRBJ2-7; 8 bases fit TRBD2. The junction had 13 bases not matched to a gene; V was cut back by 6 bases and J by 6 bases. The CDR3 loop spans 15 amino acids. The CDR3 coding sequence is TGTGCCAGCAGCTCCAGCGGGGGCGGCCTTAGCGAGCAGTACTTC. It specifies CASSSSGGGLSEQYF.

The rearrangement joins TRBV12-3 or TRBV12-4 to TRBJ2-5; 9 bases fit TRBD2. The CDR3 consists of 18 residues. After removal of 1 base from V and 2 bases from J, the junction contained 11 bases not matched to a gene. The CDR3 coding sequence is TGTGCCAGCAGTTTAGTAGCGGGGGCCTATACCCTACAAGAGACCCAGTACTTC. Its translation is CASSLVAGAYTLQETQYF.

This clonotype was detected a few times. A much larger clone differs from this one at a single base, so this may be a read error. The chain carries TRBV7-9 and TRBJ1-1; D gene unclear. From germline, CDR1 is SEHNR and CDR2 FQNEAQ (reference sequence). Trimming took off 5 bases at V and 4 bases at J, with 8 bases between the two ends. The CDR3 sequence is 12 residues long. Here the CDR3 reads CASSQLVTEAFF. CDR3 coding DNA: TGTGCCAGCAGCCAACTCGTCACTGAAGCTTTCTTT.

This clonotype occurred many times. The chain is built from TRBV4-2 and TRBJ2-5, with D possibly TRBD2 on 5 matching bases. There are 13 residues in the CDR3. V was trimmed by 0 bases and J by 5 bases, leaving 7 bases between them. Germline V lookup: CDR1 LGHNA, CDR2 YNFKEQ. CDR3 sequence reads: CASSQERDETQYF. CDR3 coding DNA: TGTGCCAGCAGCCAAGAGAGGGATGAGACCCAGTACTTC.

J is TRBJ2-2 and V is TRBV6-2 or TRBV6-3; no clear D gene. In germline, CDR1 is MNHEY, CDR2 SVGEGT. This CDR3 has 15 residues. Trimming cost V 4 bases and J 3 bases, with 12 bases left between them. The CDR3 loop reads CASSSSIQDTGELFF. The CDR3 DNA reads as TGTGCCAGCAGTTCCTCGATACAAGACACCGGGGAGCTGTTTTTT.

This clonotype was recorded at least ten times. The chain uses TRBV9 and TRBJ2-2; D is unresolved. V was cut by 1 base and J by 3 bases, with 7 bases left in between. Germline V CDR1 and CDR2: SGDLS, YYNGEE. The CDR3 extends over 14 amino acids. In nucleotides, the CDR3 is TGTGCCAGCAGCGTAAACCGGGACACCGGGGAGCTGTTTTTT. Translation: CASSVNRDTGELFF.

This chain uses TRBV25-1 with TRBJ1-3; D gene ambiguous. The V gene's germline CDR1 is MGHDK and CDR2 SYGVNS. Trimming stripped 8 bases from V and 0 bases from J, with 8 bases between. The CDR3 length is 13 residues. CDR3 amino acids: CASVPRSGNTIYF. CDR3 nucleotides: TGTGCCAGCGTACCCCGCTCTGGAAACACCATATATTTT.

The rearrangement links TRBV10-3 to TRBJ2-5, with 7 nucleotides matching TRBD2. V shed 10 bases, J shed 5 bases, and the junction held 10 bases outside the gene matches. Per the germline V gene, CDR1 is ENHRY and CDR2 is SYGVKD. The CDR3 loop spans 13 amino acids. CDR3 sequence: CATGEGTIETQYF. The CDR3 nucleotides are TGTGCCACGGGGGAGGGGACGATCGAGACCCAGTACTTC.

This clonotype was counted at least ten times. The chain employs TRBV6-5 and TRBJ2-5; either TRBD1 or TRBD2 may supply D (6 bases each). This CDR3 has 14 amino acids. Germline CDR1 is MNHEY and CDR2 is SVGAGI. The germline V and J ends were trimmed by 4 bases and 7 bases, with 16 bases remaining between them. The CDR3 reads CASSSPGAAATQYF. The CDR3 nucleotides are TGTGCCAGCAGTTCTCCGGGGGCGGCAGCGACCCAGTACTTC.

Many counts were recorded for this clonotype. The CDR3 loop is CAGSTGNSYNSPLHF. In nucleotides, the CDR3 is TGTGCCGGCTCGACAGGGAACTCCTATAATTCACCCCTCCACTTT. J is TRBJ1-6 and V is TRBV2; 7 nucleotides line up with TRBD1. V dropped 11 bases and J dropped 0; count of bases not matched to a gene: 7. The CDR3 totals 15 residues. Germline loops: CDR1 SNHLY, CDR2 FYNNEI. Based on the CDR3 plus reference TRBV2 and TRBJ1-6, the full variable domain is EPEVTQTPSHQVTQMGQEVILRCVPISNHLYFYWYRQILGQKVEFLVSFYNNEISEKSEIFDDQFSVERPDGSNFTLKIRSTKLEDSAMYFCAGSTGNSYNSPLHFGNGTRLTVT.

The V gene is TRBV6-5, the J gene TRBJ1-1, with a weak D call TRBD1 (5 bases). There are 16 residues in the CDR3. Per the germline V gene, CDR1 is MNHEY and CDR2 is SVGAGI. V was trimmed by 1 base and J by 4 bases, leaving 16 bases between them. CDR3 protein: CASSYYTIDSLTEAFF. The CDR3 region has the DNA TGTGCCAGCAGTTACTACACAATCGACAGTCTCACTGAAGCTTTCTTT.